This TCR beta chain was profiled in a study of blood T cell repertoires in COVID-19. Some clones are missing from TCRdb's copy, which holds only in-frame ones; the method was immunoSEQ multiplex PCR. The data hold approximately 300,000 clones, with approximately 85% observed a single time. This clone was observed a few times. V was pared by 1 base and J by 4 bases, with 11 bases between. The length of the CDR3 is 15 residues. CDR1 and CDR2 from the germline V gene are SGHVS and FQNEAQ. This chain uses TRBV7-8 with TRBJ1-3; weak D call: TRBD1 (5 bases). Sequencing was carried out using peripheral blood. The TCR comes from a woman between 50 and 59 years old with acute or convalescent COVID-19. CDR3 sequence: CASSLEPGQGNTIYF. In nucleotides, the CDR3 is TGTGCCAGCAGCTTAGAGCCAGGGCAGGGAAACACCATATATTTT.